This is a list of T cell receptor beta chains from one sample in a study of response to subunit inactivated influenza vaccine. Via MiXCR, TCRdb re-called the RT-PCR reads, giving one row per CDR3 protein. This repertoire shows around 600,000 distinct CDR3 sequences, 11% found once; its top ten account for 11%. These records were also assigned to another study, of T cells expressing NK-cell markers.

The material was PBMCs from blood, obtained on the day of vaccination. The receptor set was obtained from a man aged 50-59 years who received an inactivated influenza vaccine. The CDR3 runs from the conserved cysteine through the conserved F or W. D genes are given only for firm matches. Expanded clones are given a class, and other clones once, few, many or no size at all.

TRBJ2-1 | few | TRBV3-1 | - | CASSQDSAAHSYNEQFF | TGTGCCAGCAGCCAAGATTCGGCGGCCCATTCCTACAATGAGCAGTTCTTC
TRBJ2-3 | few | TRBV5-1 | TRBD2 | CASSLRTSGDTQYF | TGCGCCAGCAGCCTAAGGACTAGCGGGGATACGCAGTATTTT
TRBJ2-1 | - | TRBV4-2 | TRBD1 | CASSQDQTGGAYNEQFF | TGTGCCAGCAGCCAAGACCAGACAGGGGGCGCATACAATGAGCAGTTCTTC
TRBJ2-7 | few | TRBV29-1 | - | CSVTYLGRGYEQYF | TGCAGCGTGACGTATCTCGGACGGGGCTACGAGCAGTACTTC
TRBJ1-5 | few | TRBV20-1 | - | CSALVRTAGNQPQHF | TGCAGTGCTCTAGTTCGTACGGCAGGGAATCAGCCCCAGCATTTT
TRBJ2-5 | few | TRBV11-2 | - | CASSGGTKVGETQYF | TGTGCCAGCAGCGGAGGGACAAAAGTCGGGGAGACCCAGTACTTC
TRBJ2-7 | - | TRBV6-2/TRBV6-3 | TRBD2 | CASSYGQMRLARLYEQYF | TGTGCCAGCAGTTACGGGCAGATGAGACTAGCGAGGCTATACGAGCAGTACTTC
TRBJ1-4 | few | TRBV10-3 | - | CAIRSGAASGEKLFF | TGTGCCATCAGGTCAGGGGCCGCGTCCGGTGAAAAACTGTTTTTT
TRBJ2-2 | - | TRBV13 | TRBD2 | CASSSLAGDLATGELFF | TGTGCCAGCAGCTCCCTAGCGGGAGACCTCGCAACCGGGGAGCTGTTTTTT
TRBJ2-3 | many | TRBV20-1 | - | CSASRGKTNTDTQYF | TGCAGTGCTAGTCGGGGGAAAACAAACACAGATACGCAGTATTTT
TRBJ2-1 | few | TRBV7-9 | TRBD2 | CASSSSGGAKYNEQFF | TGTGCCAGCAGCTCTAGCGGGGGGGCGAAGTACAATGAGCAGTTCTTC
TRBJ2-4 | - | TRBV20-1 | TRBD2 | CSAGLAGMGAKNIQYF | TGCAGTGCCGGACTAGCGGGGATGGGGGCCAAAAACATTCAGTACTTC
TRBJ2-1 | many | TRBV10-3 | TRBD2 | CAISPTSGSYNEQFF | TGTGCCATCAGCCCGACTAGCGGGAGCTACAATGAGCAGTTCTTC
TRBJ1-4 | many | TRBV7-2 | - | CASSLGGGDEKLFF | TGTGCCAGCAGCCTGGGAGGGGGGGATGAAAAACTGTTTTTT
TRBJ1-6 | few | TRBV7-2 | - | CASSSIGQNSPLHF | TGTGCCAGCAGCTCCATAGGACAGAATTCACCCCTCCACTTT
TRBJ2-7 | few | TRBV20-1 | - | CSARDQGLPGIGQYF | TGCAGTGCTAGAGATCAGGGGCTGCCGGGGATCGGGCAGTACTTC
TRBJ2-3 | many | TRBV7-8 | TRBD1 | CATLNRGVPSTDTQYF | TGTGCCACTCTCAACAGGGGCGTCCCTAGCACAGATACGCAGTATTTT
TRBJ2-5 | - | TRBV6-2/TRBV6-3 | TRBD1 | CASSIPTGSQETQYF | TGTGCCAGCAGTATCCCGACAGGGTCCCAAGAGACCCAGTACTTC
TRBJ2-3 | - | TRBV20-1 | - | CSAYSLDTQYF | TGCAGTGCTTACAGTTTAGATACGCAGTATTTT
TRBJ2-5 | few | TRBV24-1 | - | CATSDSRDIGETQYF | TGTGCCACCAGTGATTCACGGGACATTGGAGAGACCCAGTACTTC
TRBJ1-4 | once | TRBV15 | - | CATSVGPHGEKLFF | TGTGCCACCAGCGTCGGACCCCATGGTGAAAAACTGTTTTTT
TRBJ2-3 | many | TRBV5-1 | - | CASSLGSTGTTTDTQYF | TGCGCCAGCAGCTTGGGCTCTACAGGAACTACCACAGATACGCAGTATTTT
TRBJ2-1 | - | TRBV12-3/TRBV12-4 | TRBD2 | CASSSSGLVEQFF | TGTGCCAGCAGTTCCTCCGGACTAGTTGAGCAGTTCTTC
TRBJ2-5 | - | TRBV29-1 | - | CSVEERQREETQYF | TGCAGCGTTGAAGAGCGACAGCGGGAAGAGACCCAGTACTTC
TRBJ2-7 | many | TRBV4-3 | - | CASSQNLQSYEQYF | TGCGCCAGCAGCCAGAACTTACAGTCCTACGAGCAGTACTTC
TRBJ2-2 | many | TRBV20-1 | TRBD2 | CSAHPSGRTGELFF | TGCAGTGCCCATCCCAGCGGGAGGACCGGGGAGCTGTTTTTT
TRBJ1-5 | few | TRBV4-3 | - | CASSQSGRTSPIQPQHF | TGCGCCAGCAGCCAGAGTGGGCGGACAAGCCCCATTCAGCCCCAGCATTTT
TRBJ2-6 | few | TRBV5-1 | - | CASSIVQGRANVLTF | TGCGCCAGCAGCATTGTCCAGGGCCGGGCCAACGTCCTGACTTTC